This T cell receptor (beta chain) originates from a study of blood T cell repertoires in COVID-19. The table came from immunoSEQ multiplex PCR; TCRdb's copy has only in-frame clones and leaves some out. The sample records some 300,000 clones, around 91% being singletons. After removal of 6 bases from V and 9 bases from J, the junction contained 1 base not matched to a gene. Per germline, CDR1 DFQATT and CDR2 SNEGSKA (reference sequence). This CDR3 has 10 residues. This sequence was found in a woman aged 18-29 years with acute COVID-19. The sample was PBMCs or T cells enriched from blood (not recorded which). This chain joins TRBV20-1 and TRBJ2-1; 8 positions match TRBD2. CDR3 sequence: CSALAGEQFF. For the CDR3, the DNA is TGCAGTGCGCTAGCGGGTGAGCAGTTCTTC.